One sample yielded the 16 T cell receptor beta chains listed below, sequenced in a study of T cells in localized non-small cell lung cancer. TCRdb keeps only in-frame clones here, not all; method: immunoSEQ multiplex PCR. This sample carries 45,000 to 55,000 clones, 86% of them seen once, and the ten largest clones take more than 15%. This sample comprised peripheral blood, obtained before any cancer treatment. The receptor set was obtained from an older male donor with stage III squamous cell lung carcinoma.

The rearrangement uses TRBV18 and TRBJ1-1, with 7 bases that match TRBD1. CDR1 and CDR2 from the germline V gene are KGHSH and LQKENI. The CDR3 totals 15 residues. Losses at the gene ends were 2 bases for V and 5 bases for J; bases not matched to a gene: 8. The CDR3 is CASSPSRGGETEAFF. The CDR3 DNA reads TGTGCCAGCTCACCAAGTAGAGGGGGCGAAACTGAAGCTTTCTTT.

The CDR3 DNA reads as TGCGCCAGCGGCGCAGGCACCCCACGCGAGCAGTACTTC. This translates into CASGAGTPREQYF. The gene calls are TRBV10-1 and TRBJ2-7; D is ambiguous. CDR3 length: 13 amino acids. The germline CDR1 and CDR2 sequences are WNHNN and SYGVQD (reference sequence). Trimming removed 8 bases at V and 6 bases at J, with 17 bases between.

The chain joins TRBV6-1 to TRBJ2-5, with D perhaps matching TRBD1 (6 bases). Germline-derived CDR1 and CDR2 are MNHNS and SASEGT. This CDR3 comprises 16 residues. Trimming cost V 0 bases and J 2 bases, with 13 bases left between them. CDR3 in DNA: TGTGCCAGCAGTGAAGCGGTCAGGGGACGACAAGAGACCCAGTACTTC. Translation: CASSEAVRGRQETQYF.

J is TRBJ1-3 and V is TRBV5-1; perhaps TRBD1 as D (6 bases). The V end lost 0 bases, the J end lost 8 bases, and 12 bases lay between the germline ends. Germline lookup yields CDR1 SGHRS and CDR2 YFSETQ. This CDR3 has 14 residues. The CDR3 DNA reads TGCGCCAGCAGCTTGGGGGGGCAGGTCGACACCATATATTTT. Residues: CASSLGGQVDTIYF.

This clone showed up just once. The chain recombines TRBV28 with TRBJ2-7; D may be TRBD2 (5 bases). V was shortened by 3 bases and J by 5 bases, with 20 bases between the two germline ends. The CDR3 is 16 amino acids. From germline, CDR1 is MDHEN and CDR2 SYDVKM. CDR3 in DNA: TGTGCCAGCAGTTTTGAAGGGTCAACTAGGACGAACGAGCAGTACTTC. It is translated as CASSFEGSTRTNEQYF.

The chain is built from TRBV4-1 and TRBJ2-1; 10 nucleotides agree with TRBD2. The CDR3 is made up of 14 amino acids. J lost 10 bases, V lost 0 bases, and 3 bases had no gene match. The V gene's germline CDR1 is MGHRA and CDR2 YSYEKL. For the CDR3, the DNA is TGCGCCAGCAGCCAAGAACTAGCGGGGTTAGAGCAGTTCTTC. Encoded protein: CASSQELAGLEQFF.

The gene calls are TRBV29-1 and TRBJ1-1; 7 bases align to TRBD1. The junction had 4 bases not matched to a gene; V was cut back by 2 bases and J by 4 bases. From germline, CDR1 is SQVTM and CDR2 ANQGSEA. There are 13 residues in the CDR3. CDR3 sequence reads: CSVEKGAGTEAFF. For the CDR3, the DNA is TGCAGCGTTGAAAAGGGGGCCGGCACTGAAGCTTTCTTT.

Comments on this clone: Relative to the germline gene, one junction end is altered; a read error may explain this. The V gene is TRBV6-1, the J gene TRBJ2-5; D uncertain. This CDR3 has 13 amino acids. Germline CDR1 and CDR2: MNHNS and SASEGT. The CDR3 reads CASTAHAQATQYF. The CDR3 DNA follows: TGTGCCAGCACAGCTCACGCCCAAGCGACCCAGTACTTC.

The chain links TRBV7-2 to TRBJ1-1; 10 bases agree with TRBD1. The CDR3 extends over 13 amino acids. Germline V gives CDR1 SGHTA, CDR2 FQGNSA. J gave up 5 bases and V 4 bases, and 1 base lay outside the gene matches. CDR3 sequence (DNA): TGTGCCAGCAGCTGGACAGGGGGGACTGAAGCTTTCTTT. The encoded protein is CASSWTGGTEAFF.

The genes are TRBV28 and TRBJ2-2; no firm D call. Between the trimmed V and J ends, which lost 3 bases and 8 bases, there was a span of 10 bases. The CDR3 has 13 residues. The germline gives CDR1 MDHEN, CDR2 SYDVKM. Written as DNA, the CDR3 is TGTGCCAGCAGTTTCCGGTGGAATGGGGAGCTGTTTTTT. It codes for CASSFRWNGELFF.

The J gene is TRBJ2-3, the V gene TRBV9; 14 bases are shared with TRBD2. The CDR3 has 20 amino acids. V gave up 1 base and J gave up 6 bases; unmatched junction bases: 16. Germline CDR1 SGDLS, CDR2 YYNGEE. CDR3 nucleotides: TGTGCCAGCAGCGTAAAGACCCCGGGACTAGCGGGAGCCCGGGGGGATACGCAGTATTTT. Its protein product is CASSVKTPGLAGARGDTQYF.

V usage is TRBV6-6 and J usage is TRBJ1-1; perhaps TRBD1 as D (6 bases). The V and J ends lost 6 bases and 10 bases respectively, with 15 bases between them. Germline V gene data show CDR1 as MNHNY and CDR2 as SVGAGI (reference sequence). This CDR3 comprises 12 residues. CDR3 region: CASRAGDTGAFF. CDR3 bases: TGTGCCAGCAGGGCAGGGGACACGGGAGCTTTCTTT.

The V call is TRBV5-4, the J call TRBJ1-2; D remains ambiguous. The CDR3 runs to 13 residues. The V and J ends lost 4 bases and 3 bases respectively, with 10 bases between them. Germline-derived CDR1 and CDR2 are SGHNT and YYREEE (reference sequence). CDR3 sequence: CASSPDGDYGYTF. The CDR3 coding sequence is TGTGCCAGCAGCCCGGACGGAGACTATGGCTACACCTTC.

The chain links TRBV5-4 to TRBJ1-2; 11 bases are shared with TRBD1. CDR3 size: 17 residues. Germline V gene data show CDR1 as SGHNT and CDR2 as YYREEE (reference sequence). The V and J ends lost 3 bases and 1 base, in that order; junction bases with no gene match: 8. The CDR3 loop reads CASSSGTGGGRNYGYTF. Written as DNA, the CDR3 is TGTGCCAGCAGCTCAGGGACAGGGGGTGGACGTAACTATGGCTACACCTTC.

This chain links TRBV6-5 with TRBJ1-1, with 9 bases aligning to TRBD1. With V trimmed by 6 bases and J by 3 bases, 8 bases remained unmatched. Germline V CDR1 and CDR2: MNHEY, SVGAGI. The CDR3 covers 15 residues. Written as DNA, the CDR3 is TGTGCCAGCAGCCAACAGGGGGCGGTGGACACTGAAGCTTTCTTT. Translation gives CASSQQGAVDTEAFF.

The chain couples TRBV5-1 to TRBJ2-5; TRBD1 matches 7 bases. Trimming at V came to 4 bases and at J to 2 bases, leaving 5 bases not matched to a gene. CDR3 length equals 14 residues. Germline loops: CDR1 SGHRS, CDR2 YFSETQ. This CDR3 reads CASSPRTGQETQYF. In nucleotides, the CDR3 is TGCGCCAGCAGCCCTCGGACAGGTCAAGAGACCCAGTACTTC. Full variable domain (remainder filled in from reference TRBV5-1 and TRBJ2-5): KAGVTQTPRYLIKTRGQQVTLSCSPISGHRSVSWYQQTPGQGLQFLFEYFSETQRNKGNFPGRFSGRQFSNSRSEMNVSTLELGDSALYLCASSPRTGQETQYFGPGTRLLVL.